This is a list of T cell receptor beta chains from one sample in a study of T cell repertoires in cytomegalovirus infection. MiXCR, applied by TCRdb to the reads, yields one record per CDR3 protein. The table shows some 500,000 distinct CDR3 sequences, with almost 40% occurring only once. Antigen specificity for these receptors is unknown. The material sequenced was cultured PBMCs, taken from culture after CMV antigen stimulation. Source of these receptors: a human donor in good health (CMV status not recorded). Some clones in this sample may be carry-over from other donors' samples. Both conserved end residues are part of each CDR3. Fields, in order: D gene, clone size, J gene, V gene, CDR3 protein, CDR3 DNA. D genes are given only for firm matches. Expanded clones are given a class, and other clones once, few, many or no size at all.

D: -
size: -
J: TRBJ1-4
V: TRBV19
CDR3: CASSIIPLGGRKLFF
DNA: TGTGCCAGTAGTATTATCCCCTTGGGGGGCAGAAAACTGTTTTTT

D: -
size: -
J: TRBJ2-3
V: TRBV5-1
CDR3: CASSSTTVPVPTQYF
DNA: TGCGCCAGCAGCTCCACTACCGTCCCAGTCCCGACGCAGTATTTT

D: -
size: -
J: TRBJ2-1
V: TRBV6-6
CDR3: CASSGILAAPVYNEQFF
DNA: TGTGCCAGCAGTGGTATTTTAGCGGCCCCCGTCTACAATGAGCAGTTCTTC

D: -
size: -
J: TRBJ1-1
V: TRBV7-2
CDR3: CASSPYQAVGNTEAFF
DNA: TGTGCCAGCAGCCCCTACCAAGCAGTAGGGAACACTGAAGCTTTCTTT

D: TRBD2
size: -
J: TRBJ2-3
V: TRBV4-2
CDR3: CASSQERLAGGPTDTQYF
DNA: TGTGCCAGCAGCCAAGAACGACTAGCGGGGGGTCCCACAGATACGCAGTATTTT

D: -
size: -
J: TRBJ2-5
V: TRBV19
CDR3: CASSFRALQETQYF
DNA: TGTGCCAGTAGTTTTCGTGCTTTACAAGAGACCCAGTACTTC

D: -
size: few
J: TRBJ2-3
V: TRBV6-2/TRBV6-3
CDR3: CASSRENPFTDTQSF
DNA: TGTGCCAGCAGTCGCGAAAATCCTTTCACAGATACGCAGTCTTTT

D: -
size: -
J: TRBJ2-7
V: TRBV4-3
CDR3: CASSEQRNYYEQYF
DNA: TGCGCCAGCAGCGAACAACGGAACTACTACGAGCAGTACTTC

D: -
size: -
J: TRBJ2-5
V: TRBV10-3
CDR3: CAISEALETQYF
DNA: TGTGCCATCAGTGAGGCTTTAGAGACCCAGTACTTC

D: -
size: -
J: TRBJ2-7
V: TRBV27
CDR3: CASNPQGGSYEQYF
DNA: TGTGCCAGCAACCCCCAAGGTGGGTCCTACGAGCAGTACTTC

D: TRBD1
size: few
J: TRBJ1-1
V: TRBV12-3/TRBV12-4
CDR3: CASSSGQGPTEAFF
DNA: TGTGCCAGCAGTTCCGGACAGGGCCCCACTGAAGCTTTCTTT

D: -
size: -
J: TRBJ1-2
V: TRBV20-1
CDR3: CSAPPGYTF
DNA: TGCAGTGCTCCACCGGGCTACACCTTC

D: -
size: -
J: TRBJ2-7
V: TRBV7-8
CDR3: CASSRAQGKGEQYF
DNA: TGTGCCAGCAGTCGGGCACAGGGTAAAGGCGAGCAGTACTTC

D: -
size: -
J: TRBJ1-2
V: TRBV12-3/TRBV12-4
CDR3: CASSSPALNGYTF
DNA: TGTGCCAGCAGTTCCCCCGCCTTAAATGGCTACACCTTC

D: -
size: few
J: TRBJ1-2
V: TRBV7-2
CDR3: CASSDDPFVYGYTF
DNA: TGTGCCAGCAGCGATGACCCTTTTGTCTATGGCTACACCTTC

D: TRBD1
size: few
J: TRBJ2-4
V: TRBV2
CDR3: CASKQGNIQYF
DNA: TGTGCCAGCAAACAGGGGAACATTCAGTACTTC

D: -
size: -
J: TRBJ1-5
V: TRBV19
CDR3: CASSKGVNQPQHF
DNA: TGTGCCAGTAGTAAGGGTGTGAACCAGCCCCAGCATTTT

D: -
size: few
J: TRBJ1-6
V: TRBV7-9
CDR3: CASSRNWGDNSPLHF
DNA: TGTGCCAGCAGCCGAAATTGGGGGGATAATTCACCCCTCCACTTT

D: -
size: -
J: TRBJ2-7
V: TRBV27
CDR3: CASRTGTLREQYF
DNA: TGTGCCAGCAGGACCGGGACTCTCCGCGAGCAGTACTTC

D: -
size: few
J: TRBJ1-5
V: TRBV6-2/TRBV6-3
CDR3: CASGRGWNQPQHF
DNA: TGTGCCAGCGGGAGGGGCTGGAATCAGCCCCAGCATTTT

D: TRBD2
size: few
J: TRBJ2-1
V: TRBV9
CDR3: CASSPLSGGSPSNEQFF
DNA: TGTGCCAGCAGCCCTCTGAGCGGGGGGTCGCCTTCTAATGAGCAGTTCTTC

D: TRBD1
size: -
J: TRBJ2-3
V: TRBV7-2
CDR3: CASSAQGAQYF
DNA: TGTGCCAGCAGCGCCCAGGGGGCGCAGTATTTT

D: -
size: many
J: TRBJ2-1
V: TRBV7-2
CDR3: CASSFSRVFDEQFF
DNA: TGTGCCAGCAGCTTCTCGAGGGTTTTTGATGAGCAGTTCTTC

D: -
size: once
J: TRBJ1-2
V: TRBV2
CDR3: CVSGRNYGYTF
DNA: TGTGTCTCAGGGAGAAACTATGGCTACACCTTC

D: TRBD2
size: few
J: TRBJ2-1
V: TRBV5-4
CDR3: CASSLVRGLAGGHLEQFF
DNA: TGTGCCAGCAGCTTGGTTCGAGGACTAGCGGGAGGACACCTCGAGCAGTTCTTC

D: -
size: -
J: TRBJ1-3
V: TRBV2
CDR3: CASRSTGTGNTIYF
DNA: TGTGCCAGCAGAAGTACAGGAACTGGAAACACCATATATTTT

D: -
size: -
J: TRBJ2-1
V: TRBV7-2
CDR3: CASSARSQTWAGFNEQFF
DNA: TGTGCCAGCAGCGCCAGGTCCCAGACTTGGGCTGGCTTCAATGAGCAGTTCTTC

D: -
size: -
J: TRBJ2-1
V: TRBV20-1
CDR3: CSAKDASSYNEQFF
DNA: TGCAGTGCTAAGGACGCCAGCTCCTACAATGAGCAGTTCTTC

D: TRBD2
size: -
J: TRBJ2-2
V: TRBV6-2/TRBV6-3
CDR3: CASIFTLASTGELFF
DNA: TGTGCCAGCATTTTTACACTAGCGAGCACCGGGGAGCTGTTTTTT

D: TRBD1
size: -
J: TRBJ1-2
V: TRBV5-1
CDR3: CASRDRSYGYTF
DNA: TGCGCCAGCCGGGACAGGTCCTATGGCTACACCTTC